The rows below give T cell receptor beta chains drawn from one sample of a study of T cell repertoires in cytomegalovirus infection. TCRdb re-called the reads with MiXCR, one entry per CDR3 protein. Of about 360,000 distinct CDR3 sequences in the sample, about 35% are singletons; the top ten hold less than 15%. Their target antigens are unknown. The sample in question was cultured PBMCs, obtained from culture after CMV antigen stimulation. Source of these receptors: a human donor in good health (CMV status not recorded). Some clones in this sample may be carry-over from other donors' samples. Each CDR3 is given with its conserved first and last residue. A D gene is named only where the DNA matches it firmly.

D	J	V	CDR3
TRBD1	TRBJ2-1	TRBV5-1	CASSLDRGNENNEQFF
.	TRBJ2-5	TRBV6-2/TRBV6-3	CASSYAPEETQYF
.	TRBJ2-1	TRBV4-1	CASSQDDAYNEQFF
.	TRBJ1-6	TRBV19	CASHPGPDNSPLHF
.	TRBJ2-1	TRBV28	CASNPGDRSYNEQFF
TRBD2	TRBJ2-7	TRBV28	CASSYGLAGGPREQYF
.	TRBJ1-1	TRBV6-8	CASSYSHNTEAFF
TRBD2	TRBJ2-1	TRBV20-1	CSRGGAGVVGQFF
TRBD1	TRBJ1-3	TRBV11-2	CASTWTGAGNTIYF
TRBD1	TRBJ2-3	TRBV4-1	CASSPSPGQGTDTQYF
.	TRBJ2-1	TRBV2	CASRLSEDNEQFF
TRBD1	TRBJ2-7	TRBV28	CASISPQGQGSSYEQYF
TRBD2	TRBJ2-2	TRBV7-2	CASSRTSGSGTGELFF
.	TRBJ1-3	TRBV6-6	CASSYVGPSSGNTIYF
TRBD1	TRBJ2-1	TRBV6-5	CASSRLTGLHNEQFF
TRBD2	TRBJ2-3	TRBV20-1	CSARDSSGIIVTDTQYF
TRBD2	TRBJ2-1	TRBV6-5	CASSPLAVSYNEQFF
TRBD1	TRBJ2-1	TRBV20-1	CSATTGENEQFF
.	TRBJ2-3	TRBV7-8	CASSLERSTDTQYF
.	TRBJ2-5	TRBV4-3	CASSLAEGGETQYF
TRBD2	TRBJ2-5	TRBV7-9	CASRPRGDGETQYF
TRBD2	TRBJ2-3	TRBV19	CASSMSVAGDTQYF
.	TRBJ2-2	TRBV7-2	CASSLTANTGELFF
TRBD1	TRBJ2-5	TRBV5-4	CASRDRGLETQYF
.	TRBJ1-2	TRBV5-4	CASSLRDRDYGYTF
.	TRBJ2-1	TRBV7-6	CASGEIKSSYNEQFF